This T cell receptor beta chain appears in the sequencing data of a study of T cell responses to AZD1222 COVID-19 vaccine. For the study at large: The analysis combined second doses at about 4 or about 12 weeks.

V shed 3 bases and J 7 bases; nucleotides not matched to a gene: 9. The germline V gene encodes CDR1 SGDLS and CDR2 YYNGEE. The CDR3 runs to 15 residues. Whole-study findings and limits: Clonal diversity was possibly underestimated, and white British individuals and females predominated among donors. Spike-specific TCR breadth and depth both grew after two AZD1222 doses. Vaccine-related CD4 TCRs covered spike, predominating at 160-218 and 743-854.

A remark on this clone: What it recognizes is unknown.

Libraries were prepared by immunoSEQ multiplex PCR; TCRdb keeps only in-frame clonotypes and omits some of them. Here the sample spans roughly 97,000 clones, about 93% being singletons. This sequence originates from an adult in good health. The source was peripheral blood, collected on day 0 of AZD1222 vaccination. J is TRBJ1-5 and V is TRBV9; 8 nucleotides align to TRBD1. In DNA, the CDR3 is TGTGCCAGCAGCGCCCAACAGGGGGGTGTACAGCCCCAGCATTTT. As protein: CASSAQQGGVQPQHF.